What follows are 12 T cell receptor beta chains derived from one specimen sequenced in a study of blood T cell repertoires in COVID-19. The data were produced by immunoSEQ multiplex PCR, yet TCRdb's version contains in-frame clones alone and is incomplete. This sample has about 83,000 clones, with more than 70% found just once. The sequencing sample was made of peripheral blood. The receptors shown here come from an elderly woman in a cohort sampled during active or convalescent COVID-19.

V is TRBV18 and J is TRBJ1-1, with a weak D call TRBD1 (6 bases). The CDR3 spans 13 residues. Germline lookup yields CDR1 KGHSH and CDR2 LQKENI. V was trimmed by 6 bases and J by 5 bases, leaving 13 bases between them. The CDR3 nucleotides are TGTGCCAGCTCGTTCAGGGACATGACTGAAGCTTTCTTT. Amino acids: CASSFRDMTEAFF.

This clone was recorded a few times. This sequence joins TRBV12-5 and TRBJ1-1; 10 nucleotides match TRBD1. The CDR3 loop spans 15 amino acids. The germline V gene encodes CDR1 LGHNT and CDR2 FRNRAP. V shed 0 bases and J 3 bases; nucleotides not matched to a gene: 1. CDR3 in amino acids: CASGLVTGGHTEAFF. CDR3 nucleotide sequence: TGTGCTAGTGGTTTGGTGACAGGGGGCCACACTGAAGCTTTCTTT.

The chain joins TRBV14 to TRBJ1-1; D uncertain. V was trimmed by 2 bases and J by 1 base, leaving 11 bases between them. Looked up from germline, CDR1 is SGHDN and CDR2 is FVKESK. The CDR3 contains 15 residues. Here the CDR3 reads CASSQNLAANTEAFF. The CDR3 nucleotides are TGTGCCAGCAGCCAAAACCTTGCGGCGAACACTGAAGCTTTCTTT.

CDR3 bases: TGTGCCAGCAGTTTCCAACTAGCGGGAGTCGGTAGTGGAAGGAATGAGCAGTTCTTC. Protein product: CASSFQLAGVGSGRNEQFF. The chain is built from TRBV27 and TRBJ2-1, with 11 bases fitting TRBD2. Germline trimming cut 3 bases from V and 7 bases from J; bases unmatched to any gene: 17. The CDR3 runs 19 residues. The germline gives CDR1 MNHEY, CDR2 SMNVEV (reference sequence).

This clone appeared a single time. The chain combines TRBV10-3 with TRBJ2-3; unclear D gene. This CDR3 has 15 residues. Germline V gives CDR1 ENHRY, CDR2 SYGVKD. V was clipped by 3 bases and J by 2 bases, with 12 bases between them. The CDR3 sequence is CAISEGGRNTDTQYF. CDR3 sequence (DNA): TGTGCCATCAGTGAAGGCGGAAGAAACACAGATACGCAGTATTTT.

V usage is TRBV5-4 and J usage is TRBJ2-1; TRBD2 matches 8 bases. V gave up 2 bases and J gave up 0 bases; unmatched junction bases: 4. Germline values: CDR1 SGHNT, CDR2 YYREEE (reference sequence). CDR3 size: 16 residues. The CDR3 reads CASSFGGRSSYNEQFF. The CDR3 nucleotides read TGTGCCAGCAGCTTCGGCGGGAGGAGCTCCTACAATGAGCAGTTCTTC. The complete variable domain, with remaining parts taken from reference TRBV5-4 and TRBJ2-1, reads ETGVTQSPTHLIKTRGQQVTLRCSSQSGHNTVSWYQQALGQGPQFIFQYYREEENGRGNFPPRFSGLQFPNYSSELNVNALELDDSALYLCASSFGGRSSYNEQFFGPGTRLTVL.

The chain has TRBV4-1 and TRBJ1-5, with D hard to call. Trimming took off 0 bases at V and 2 bases at J, with 11 bases between the two ends. Looked up from germline, CDR1 is MGHRA and CDR2 is YSYEKL. The CDR3 is 16 amino acids. In nucleotides, the CDR3 is TGCGCCAGCAGCCAAGAGGGGTTCGGGGGCAATCAGCCCCAGCATTTT. It codes for CASSQEGFGGNQPQHF.

This chain connects TRBV5-4 to TRBJ2-3; 10 nucleotides match TRBD2. The V segment lost 4 bases and the J segment 5 bases; nucleotides outside the gene matches: 13. CDR1 is SGHNT and CDR2 is YYREEE in the germline V gene (reference sequence). This CDR3 is built from 17 residues. CDR3 bases: TGTGCCAGCAGCCCCGGGGGGGCTAGCGGGAGACAAGATACGCAGTATTTT. This gives the protein CASSPGGASGRQDTQYF.

The chain uses TRBV9 and TRBJ2-7; 9 nucleotides align to TRBD1. The V segment lost 0 bases and the J segment 2 bases; nucleotides outside the gene matches: 6. Germline lookup yields CDR1 SGDLS and CDR2 YYNGEE. This CDR3 comprises 16 residues. CDR3 amino acids: CASSVDGTGIAYEQYF. The CDR3 DNA follows: TGTGCCAGCAGCGTAGACGGGACAGGGATTGCCTACGAGCAGTACTTC.

This chain links TRBV3-1 (or the pseudogene TRBV3-2) with TRBJ2-1; no definite D call. Germline V gene sequence: CDR1 LGHDT, CDR2 YNNKEL (reference sequence). This CDR3 spans 12 amino acids. Deletions cut 0 bases from V and 13 bases from J, with 10 bases between. CDR3 sequence: CASSQDSISQFF. CDR3 nucleotides: TGTGCCAGCAGCCAAGATTCAATTTCACAGTTCTTC.

V is TRBV9 and J is TRBJ1-1; the D is unclear. CDR3 length: 15 amino acids. V was cut by 5 bases and J by 1 base, with 15 bases left in between. CDR1 is SGDLS and CDR2 is YYNGEE in the germline V gene. The CDR3 nucleotides are TGTGCCAGCAGGCGAAATGAAAGACAGAACACTGAAGCTTTCTTT. Translation: CASRRNERQNTEAFF.

The chain has TRBV30 and TRBJ1-4; 7 nucleotides agree with TRBD1. Trimming cost V 4 bases and J 4 bases; bases outside gene matches: 15. From germline, CDR1 is GTSNPN and CDR2 SVGIG (reference sequence). This CDR3 spans 17 amino acids. The CDR3 region has the DNA TGTGCCTGGAACATAGAGGGGGCGCGGAGGGGTAATGAAAAACTGTTTTTT. This encodes CAWNIEGARRGNEKLFF.